The TCR beta chain described here comes from a study of OX40 agonist ivuxolimab in advanced cancers. Turning to the study itself: Patients' therapy was ivuxolimab, an antibody that acts as an agonist of OX40 (CD134). Those enrolled were less than 85% male, with a mean age of 60 years and ages from roughly 20 to 90.

TCRdb's table, derived via immunoSEQ multiplex PCR, lists solely in-frame clones and lacks some. This table holds tens of thousands of clones, around 87% found once. Trimming pared 1 base from V and 0 bases from J, leaving 16 bases between. Germline values: CDR1 MGHRA, CDR2 YSYEKL. The CDR3 is 18 amino acids. The input for sequencing was CD4+ or CD8+ T cells sorted from blood, taken in a trial of the OX40 agonist ivuxolimab. The receptor comes from an adult with an advanced solid tumor such as melanoma, head and neck, liver or kidney cancer. This sequence joins TRBV4-1 and TRBJ2-1; D may be TRBD1 (6 bases). The CDR3 protein is CASSQGPRDTSSYNEQFF. The DNA of the CDR3 is TGCGCCAGCAGCCAAGGTCCCAGGGACACCAGCTCCTACAATGAGCAGTTCTTC.